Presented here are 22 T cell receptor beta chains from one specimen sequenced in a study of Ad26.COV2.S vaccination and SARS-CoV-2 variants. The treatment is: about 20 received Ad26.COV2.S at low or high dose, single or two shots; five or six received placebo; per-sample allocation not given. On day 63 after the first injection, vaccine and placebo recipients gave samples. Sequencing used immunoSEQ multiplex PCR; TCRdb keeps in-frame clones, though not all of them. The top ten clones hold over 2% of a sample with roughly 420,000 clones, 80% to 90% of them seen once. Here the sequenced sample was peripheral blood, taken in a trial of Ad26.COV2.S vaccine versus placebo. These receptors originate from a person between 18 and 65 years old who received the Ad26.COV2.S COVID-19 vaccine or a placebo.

In DNA form, the CDR3 reads TGTGCTAGTGGGCGTTCGAACACCGGGGAGCTGTTTTTT. Translated, it gives CASGRSNTGELFF. The chain carries TRBV12-5 and TRBJ2-2; D not certain. This CDR3 contains 13 residues. The V and J ends lost 6 bases and 0 bases respectively, with 5 bases between them. Germline CDR1 LGHNT, CDR2 FRNRAP.

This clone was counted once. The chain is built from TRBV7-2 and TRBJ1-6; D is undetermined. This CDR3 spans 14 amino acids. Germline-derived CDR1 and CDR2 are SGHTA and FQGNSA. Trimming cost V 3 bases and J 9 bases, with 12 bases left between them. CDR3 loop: CASSFAALSSPLHF. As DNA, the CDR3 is TGTGCCAGCAGCTTTGCGGCACTGAGTTCACCCCTCCACTTT.

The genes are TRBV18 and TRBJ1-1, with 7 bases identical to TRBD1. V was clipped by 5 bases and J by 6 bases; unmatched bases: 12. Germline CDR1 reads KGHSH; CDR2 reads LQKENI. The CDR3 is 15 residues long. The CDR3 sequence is CASSGLTGVGAEAFF. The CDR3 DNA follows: TGTGCCAGCTCAGGGCTAACAGGGGTTGGAGCTGAAGCTTTCTTT.

CDR3 sequence: CASSEAGRGNTIYF. CDR3 DNA: TGTGCCAGCAGTGAAGCAGGCCGGGGAAACACCATATATTTT. The chain has TRBV6-1 and TRBJ1-3; no clear D gene. The CDR3 sequence is 14 residues long. Per the germline V gene, CDR1 is MNHNS and CDR2 is SASEGT. The germline V and J ends were trimmed by 0 bases and 4 bases, with 7 bases remaining between them.

CDR3 protein: CAISEGTLPLMVGYTF. DNA for the CDR3: TGTGCCATCAGTGAGGGGACCTTACCCCTTATGGTTGGCTACACCTTC. V gene TRBV10-3 combines with J gene TRBJ1-2; a possible D gene is TRBD1 (5 bases). This CDR3 region has 16 residues. Germline V gene data show CDR1 as ENHRY and CDR2 as SYGVKD. Deletions cut 2 bases from V and 7 bases from J, with 20 bases between.

The CDR3 nucleotides are TGTGCCAGCAGCCCACGCGGACAGGGGAACGTTGAAGCTTTCTTT. Residues: CASSPRGQGNVEAFF. The chain joins TRBV7-9 to TRBJ1-1; 9 positions match TRBD1. Germline CDR1 is SEHNR and CDR2 is FQNEAQ (reference sequence). This CDR3 is built from 15 residues. V lost 5 bases, J lost 7 bases, and 11 bases stayed unmatched.

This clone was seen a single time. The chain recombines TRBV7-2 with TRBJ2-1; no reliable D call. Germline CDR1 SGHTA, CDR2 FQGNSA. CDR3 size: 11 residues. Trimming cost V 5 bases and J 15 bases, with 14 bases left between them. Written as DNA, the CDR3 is TGTGCCAGCAGCCCCGGGCACCGATGGTTCTTC. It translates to CASSPGHRWFF.

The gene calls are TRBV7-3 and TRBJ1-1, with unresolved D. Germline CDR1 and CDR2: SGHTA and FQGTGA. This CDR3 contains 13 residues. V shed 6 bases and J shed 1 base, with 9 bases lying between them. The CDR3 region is CASSLQQNTEAFF. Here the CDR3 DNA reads TGTGCCAGCAGTCTACAGCAGAACACTGAAGCTTTCTTT.

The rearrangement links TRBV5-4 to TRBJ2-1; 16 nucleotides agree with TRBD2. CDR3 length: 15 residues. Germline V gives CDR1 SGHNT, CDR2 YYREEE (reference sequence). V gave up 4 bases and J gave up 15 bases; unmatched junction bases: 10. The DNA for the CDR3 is TGTGCCAGCAGCCCGACCGGGACTAGCGGGGGGGCGGGGTTCTTC. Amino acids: CASSPTGTSGGAGFF.

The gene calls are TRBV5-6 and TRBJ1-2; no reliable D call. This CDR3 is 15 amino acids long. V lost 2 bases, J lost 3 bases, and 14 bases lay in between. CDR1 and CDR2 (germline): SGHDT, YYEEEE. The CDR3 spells CASSFFAAADYGYTF. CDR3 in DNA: TGTGCCAGCAGCTTCTTCGCCGCCGCCGACTATGGCTACACCTTC.

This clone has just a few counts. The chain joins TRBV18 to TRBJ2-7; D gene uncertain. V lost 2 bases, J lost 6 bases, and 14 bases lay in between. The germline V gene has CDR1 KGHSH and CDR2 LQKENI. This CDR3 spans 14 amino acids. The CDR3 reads CASSPTHKDSEQYV. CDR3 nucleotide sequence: TGTGCCAGCTCACCAACCCACAAAGACTCCGAGCAGTACGTC.

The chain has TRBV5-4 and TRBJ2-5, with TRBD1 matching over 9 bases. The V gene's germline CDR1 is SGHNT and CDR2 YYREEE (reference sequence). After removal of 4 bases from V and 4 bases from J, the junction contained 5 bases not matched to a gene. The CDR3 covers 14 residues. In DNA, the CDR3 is TGTGCCAGCAGCCTTGAACAGGGGGCAGAGACCCAGTACTTC. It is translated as CASSLEQGAETQYF.

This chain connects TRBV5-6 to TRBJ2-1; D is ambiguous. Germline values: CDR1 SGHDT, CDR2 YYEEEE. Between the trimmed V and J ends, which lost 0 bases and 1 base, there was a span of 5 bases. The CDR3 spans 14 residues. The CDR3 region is CASSLERSYNEQFF. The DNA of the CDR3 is TGTGCCAGCAGCTTGGAGAGGTCCTACAATGAGCAGTTCTTC.

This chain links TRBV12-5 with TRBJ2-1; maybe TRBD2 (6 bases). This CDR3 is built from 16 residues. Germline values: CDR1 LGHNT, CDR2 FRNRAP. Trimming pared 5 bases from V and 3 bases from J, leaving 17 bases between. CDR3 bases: TGTGCTAGTGGTCCGATATTAGCGGTTGGCTACAATGAGCAGTTCTTC. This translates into CASGPILAVGYNEQFF.

This chain's CDR3 is CASSDRRGYNEQFF. The DNA of the CDR3 is TGTGCCAGCAGTGATAGGAGGGGCTACAATGAGCAGTTCTTC. The rearrangement joins TRBV25-1 to TRBJ2-1; D might be TRBD2 (6 bases). The CDR3 consists of 14 residues. Per the germline V gene, CDR1 is MGHDK and CDR2 is SYGVNS. Trimming took 3 bases from V and 3 from J, leaving 9 bases between them.

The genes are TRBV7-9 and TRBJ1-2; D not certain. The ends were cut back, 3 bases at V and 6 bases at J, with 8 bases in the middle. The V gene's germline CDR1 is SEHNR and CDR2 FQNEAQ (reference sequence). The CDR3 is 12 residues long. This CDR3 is CASSFSQNGYTF. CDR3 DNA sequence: TGTGCCAGCAGCTTTTCACAGAATGGCTACACCTTC.

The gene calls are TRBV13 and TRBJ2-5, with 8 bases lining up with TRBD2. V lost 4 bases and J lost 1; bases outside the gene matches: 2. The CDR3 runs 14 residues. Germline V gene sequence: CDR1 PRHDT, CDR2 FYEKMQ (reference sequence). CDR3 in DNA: TGTGCCAGCAGCTCAACTAGCGGCCAAGAGACCCAGTACTTC. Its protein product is CASSSTSGQETQYF.

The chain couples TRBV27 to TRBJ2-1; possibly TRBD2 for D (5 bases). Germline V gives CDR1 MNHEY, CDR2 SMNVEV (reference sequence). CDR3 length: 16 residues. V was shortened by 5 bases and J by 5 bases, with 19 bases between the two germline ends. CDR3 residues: CASSTPTRDLNNEQFF. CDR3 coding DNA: TGTGCCAGCAGTACCCCTACTAGGGATCTTAACAATGAGCAGTTCTTC.

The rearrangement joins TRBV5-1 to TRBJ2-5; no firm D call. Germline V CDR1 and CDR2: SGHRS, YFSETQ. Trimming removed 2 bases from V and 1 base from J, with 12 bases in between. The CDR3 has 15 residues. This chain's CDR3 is CASSFSVGSQETQYF. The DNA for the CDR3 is TGCGCCAGCAGCTTTTCAGTTGGCAGCCAAGAGACCCAGTACTTC.

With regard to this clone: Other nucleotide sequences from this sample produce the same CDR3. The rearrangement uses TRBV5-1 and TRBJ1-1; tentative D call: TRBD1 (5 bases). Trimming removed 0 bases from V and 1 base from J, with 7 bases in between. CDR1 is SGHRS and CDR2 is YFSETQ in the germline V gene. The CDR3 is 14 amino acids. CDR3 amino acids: CASSLEGPNTEAFF. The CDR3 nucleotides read TGCGCCAGCAGCTTGGAGGGGCCGAACACTGAAGCTTTCTTT.

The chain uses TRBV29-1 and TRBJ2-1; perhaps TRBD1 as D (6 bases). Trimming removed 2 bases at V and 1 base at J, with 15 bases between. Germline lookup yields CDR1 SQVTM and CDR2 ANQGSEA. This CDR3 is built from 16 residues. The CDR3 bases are TGCAGCGTTGAACCCAGGGGCGCACTTTCCTACAATGAGCAGTTCTTC. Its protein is CSVEPRGALSYNEQFF.

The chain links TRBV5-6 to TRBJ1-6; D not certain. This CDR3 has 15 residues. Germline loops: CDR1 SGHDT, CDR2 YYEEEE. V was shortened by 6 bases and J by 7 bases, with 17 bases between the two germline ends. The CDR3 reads CASTVRAHDNSPLHF. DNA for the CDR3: TGTGCCAGCACCGTCCGGGCCCATGACAATTCACCCCTCCACTTT.